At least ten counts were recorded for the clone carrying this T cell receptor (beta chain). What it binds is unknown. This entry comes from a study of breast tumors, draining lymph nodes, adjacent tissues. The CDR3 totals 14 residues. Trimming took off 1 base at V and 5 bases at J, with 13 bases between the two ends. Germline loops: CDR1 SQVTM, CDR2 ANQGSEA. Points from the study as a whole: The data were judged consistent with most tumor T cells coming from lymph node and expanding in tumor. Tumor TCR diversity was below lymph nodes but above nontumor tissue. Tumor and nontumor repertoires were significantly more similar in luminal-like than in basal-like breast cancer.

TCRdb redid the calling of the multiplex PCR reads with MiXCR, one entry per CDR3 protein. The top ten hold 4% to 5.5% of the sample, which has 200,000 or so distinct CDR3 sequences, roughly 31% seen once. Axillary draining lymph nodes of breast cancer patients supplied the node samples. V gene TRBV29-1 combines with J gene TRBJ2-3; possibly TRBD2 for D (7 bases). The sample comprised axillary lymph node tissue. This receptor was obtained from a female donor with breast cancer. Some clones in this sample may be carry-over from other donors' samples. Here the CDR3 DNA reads TGCAGCGTTGAAGGTCGGGGGGCAAGAGATACGCAGTATTTT. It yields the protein CSVEGRGARDTQYF.